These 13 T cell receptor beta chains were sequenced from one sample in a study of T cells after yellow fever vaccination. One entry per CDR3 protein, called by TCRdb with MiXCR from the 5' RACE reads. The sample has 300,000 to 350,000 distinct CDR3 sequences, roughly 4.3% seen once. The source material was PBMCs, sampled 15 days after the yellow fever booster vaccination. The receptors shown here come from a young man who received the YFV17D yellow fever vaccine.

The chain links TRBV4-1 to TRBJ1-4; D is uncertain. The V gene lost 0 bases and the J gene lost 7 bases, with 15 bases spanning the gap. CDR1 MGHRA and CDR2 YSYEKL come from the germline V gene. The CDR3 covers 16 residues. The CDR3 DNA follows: TGCGCCAGCAGCCAAGATAGTGGCGAAATCGGTGAAAAACTGTTTTTT. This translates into CASSQDSGEIGEKLFF.

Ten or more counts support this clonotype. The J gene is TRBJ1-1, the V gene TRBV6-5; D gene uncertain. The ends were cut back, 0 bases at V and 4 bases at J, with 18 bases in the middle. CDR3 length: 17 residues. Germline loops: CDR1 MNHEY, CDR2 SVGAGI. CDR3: CASSYSYSGIGGTEAFF. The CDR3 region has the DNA TGTGCCAGCAGTTACTCGTATTCGGGGATCGGTGGCACTGAAGCTTTCTTT.

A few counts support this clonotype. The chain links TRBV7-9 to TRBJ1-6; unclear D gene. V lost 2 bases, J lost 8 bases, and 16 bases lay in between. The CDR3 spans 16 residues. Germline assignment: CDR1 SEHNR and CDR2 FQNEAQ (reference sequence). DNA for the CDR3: TGTGCCAGCAGCTTATTAGGCCAGACCCATGATTCACCCCTCCACTTT. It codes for CASSLLGQTHDSPLHF.

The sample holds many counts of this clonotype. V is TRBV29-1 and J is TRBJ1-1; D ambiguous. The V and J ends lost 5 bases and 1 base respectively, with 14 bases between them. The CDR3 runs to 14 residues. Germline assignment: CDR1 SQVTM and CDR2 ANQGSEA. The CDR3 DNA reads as TGCAGCGTTTGGAGCGGGCCCCGGAACACTGAAGCTTTCTTT. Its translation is CSVWSGPRNTEAFF. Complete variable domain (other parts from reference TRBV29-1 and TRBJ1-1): SAVISQKPSRDICQRGTSLTIQCQVDSQVTMMFWYRQQPGQSLTLIATANQGSEATYESGFVIDKFPISRPNLTFSTLTVSNMSPEDSSIYLCSVWSGPRNTEAFFGQGTRLTVV.

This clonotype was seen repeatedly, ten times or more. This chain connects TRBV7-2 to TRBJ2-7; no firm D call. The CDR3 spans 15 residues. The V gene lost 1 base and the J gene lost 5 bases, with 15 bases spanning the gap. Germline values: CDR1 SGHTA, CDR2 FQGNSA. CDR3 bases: TGTGCCAGCAGCTTAGGGTCGGGCCCTTGGAACGAGCAGTACGTC. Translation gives CASSLGSGPWNEQYV.

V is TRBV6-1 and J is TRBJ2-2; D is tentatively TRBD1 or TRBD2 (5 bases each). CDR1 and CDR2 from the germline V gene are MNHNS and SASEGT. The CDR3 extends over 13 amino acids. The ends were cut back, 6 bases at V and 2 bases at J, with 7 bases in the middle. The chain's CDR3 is CASRGRNTGELFF. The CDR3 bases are TGTGCCAGCAGGGGACGTAACACCGGGGAGCTGTTTTTT.

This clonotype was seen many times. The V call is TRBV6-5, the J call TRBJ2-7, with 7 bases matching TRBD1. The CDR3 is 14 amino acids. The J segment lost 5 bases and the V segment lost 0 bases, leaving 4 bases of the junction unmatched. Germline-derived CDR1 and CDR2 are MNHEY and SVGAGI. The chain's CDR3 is CASSYSGQGDEQYF. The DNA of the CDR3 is TGTGCCAGCAGTTACTCCGGCCAGGGGGACGAGCAGTACTTC.

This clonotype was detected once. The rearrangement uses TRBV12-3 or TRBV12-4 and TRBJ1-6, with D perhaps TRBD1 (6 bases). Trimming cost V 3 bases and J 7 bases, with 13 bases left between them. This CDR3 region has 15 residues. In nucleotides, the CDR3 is TGTGCCAGCAGTTTGTGGCAGGGGCAGAATTCACCCCTCCACTTT. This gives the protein CASSLWQGQNSPLHF.

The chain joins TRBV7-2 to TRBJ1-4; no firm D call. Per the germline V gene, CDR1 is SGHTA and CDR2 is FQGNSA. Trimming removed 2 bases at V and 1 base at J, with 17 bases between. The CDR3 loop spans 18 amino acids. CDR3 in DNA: TGTGCCAGCAGCTTATTGTCTTGGCAGGTGAAAACTAATGAAAAACTGTTTTTT. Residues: CASSLLSWQVKTNEKLFF.

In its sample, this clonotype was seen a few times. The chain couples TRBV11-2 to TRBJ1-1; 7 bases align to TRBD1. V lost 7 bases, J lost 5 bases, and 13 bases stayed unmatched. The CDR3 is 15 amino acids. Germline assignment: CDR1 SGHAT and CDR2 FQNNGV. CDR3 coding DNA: TGTGCCAGCAACTGGTTGGGAAACAGGGGAACTGAAGCTTTCTTT. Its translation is CASNWLGNRGTEAFF.

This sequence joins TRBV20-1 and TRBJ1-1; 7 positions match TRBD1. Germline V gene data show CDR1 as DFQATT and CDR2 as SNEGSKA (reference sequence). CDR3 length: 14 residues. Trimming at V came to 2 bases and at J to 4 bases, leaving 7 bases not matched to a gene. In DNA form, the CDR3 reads TGCAGTGCTAGAAGACAGGGCCGGGGCACTGAAGCTTTCTTT. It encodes CSARRQGRGTEAFF.

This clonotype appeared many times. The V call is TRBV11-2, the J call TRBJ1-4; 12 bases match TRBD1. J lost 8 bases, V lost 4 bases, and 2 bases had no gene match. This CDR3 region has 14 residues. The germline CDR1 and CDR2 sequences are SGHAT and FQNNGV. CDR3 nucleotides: TGTGCCAGCAGCTGGGGACAGGGGGCGGAAAAACTGTTTTTT. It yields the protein CASSWGQGAEKLFF.

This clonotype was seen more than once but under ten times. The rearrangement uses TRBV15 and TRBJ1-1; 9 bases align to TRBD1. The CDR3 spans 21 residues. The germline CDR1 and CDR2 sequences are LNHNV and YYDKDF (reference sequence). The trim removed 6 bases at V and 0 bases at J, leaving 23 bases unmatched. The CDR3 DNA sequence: TGTGCCACCAGACGACCGAACTTACAGGGGGCGCAGGTCAAATTGAACACTGAAGCTTTCTTT. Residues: CATRRPNLQGAQVKLNTEAFF.